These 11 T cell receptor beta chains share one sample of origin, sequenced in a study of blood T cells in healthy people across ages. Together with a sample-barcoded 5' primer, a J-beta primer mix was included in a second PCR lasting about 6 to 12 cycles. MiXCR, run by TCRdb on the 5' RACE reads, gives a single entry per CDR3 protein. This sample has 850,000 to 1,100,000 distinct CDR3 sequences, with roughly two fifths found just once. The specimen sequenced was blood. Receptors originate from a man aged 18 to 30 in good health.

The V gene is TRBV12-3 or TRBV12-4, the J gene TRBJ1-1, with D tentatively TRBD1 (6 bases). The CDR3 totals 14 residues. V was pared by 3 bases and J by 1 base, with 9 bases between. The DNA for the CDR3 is TGTGCCAGCAGTTTCGGGGGGCGGAACACTGAAGCTTTCTTT. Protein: CASSFGGRNTEAFF.

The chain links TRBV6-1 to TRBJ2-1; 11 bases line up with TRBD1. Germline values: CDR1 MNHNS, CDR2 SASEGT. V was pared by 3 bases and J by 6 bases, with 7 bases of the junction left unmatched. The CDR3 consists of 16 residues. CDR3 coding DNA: TGTGCCAGCAGTGACTCCCCCGGGACAGGGGGCAATGAGCAGTTCTTC. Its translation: CASSDSPGTGGNEQFF.

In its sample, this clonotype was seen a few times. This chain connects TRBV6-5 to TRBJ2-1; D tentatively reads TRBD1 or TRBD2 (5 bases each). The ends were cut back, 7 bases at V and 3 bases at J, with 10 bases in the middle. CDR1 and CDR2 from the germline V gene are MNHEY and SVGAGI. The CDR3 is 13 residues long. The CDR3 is CASTRDRYNEQFF. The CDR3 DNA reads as TGTGCCAGCACTCGGGACCGCTACAATGAGCAGTTCTTC.

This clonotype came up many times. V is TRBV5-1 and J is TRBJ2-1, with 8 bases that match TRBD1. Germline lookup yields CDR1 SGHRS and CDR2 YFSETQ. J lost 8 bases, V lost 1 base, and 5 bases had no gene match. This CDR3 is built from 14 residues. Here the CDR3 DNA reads TGCGCCAGCAGCTTGACAGGGGGTCATCATGAGCAGTTCTTC. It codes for CASSLTGGHHEQFF.

The CDR3 DNA reads as TGTGCCAGCAGCTTAGTCCCGGGACCCCAAGAGACCCAGTACTTC. Its translation is CASSLVPGPQETQYF. The rearrangement uses TRBV7-2 and TRBJ2-5; D assignment may be TRBD1 or TRBD2 (5 bases each). Germline CDR1 is SGHTA and CDR2 is FQGNSA. Trimming pared 1 base from V and 1 base from J, leaving 10 bases between. The CDR3 contains 15 residues.

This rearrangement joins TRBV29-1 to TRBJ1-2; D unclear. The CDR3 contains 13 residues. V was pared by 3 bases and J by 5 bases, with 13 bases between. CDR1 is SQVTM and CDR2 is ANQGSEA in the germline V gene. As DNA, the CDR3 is TGCAGCGTTGAGGGAAGGGCGCAGTATGGCTACACCTTC. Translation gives CSVEGRAQYGYTF. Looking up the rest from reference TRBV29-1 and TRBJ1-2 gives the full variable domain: SAVISQKPSRDICQRGTSLTIQCQVDSQVTMMFWYRQQPGQSLTLIATANQGSEATYESGFVIDKFPISRPNLTFSTLTVSNMSPEDSSIYLCSVEGRAQYGYTFGSGTRLTVV.

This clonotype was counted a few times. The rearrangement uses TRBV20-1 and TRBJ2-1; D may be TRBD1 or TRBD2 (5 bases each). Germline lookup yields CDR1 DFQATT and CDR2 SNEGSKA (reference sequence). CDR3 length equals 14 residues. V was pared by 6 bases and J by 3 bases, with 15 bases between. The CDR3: CSAPPGTNYNEQFF. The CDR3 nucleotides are TGCAGTGCCCCCCCCGGGACCAACTACAATGAGCAGTTCTTC.

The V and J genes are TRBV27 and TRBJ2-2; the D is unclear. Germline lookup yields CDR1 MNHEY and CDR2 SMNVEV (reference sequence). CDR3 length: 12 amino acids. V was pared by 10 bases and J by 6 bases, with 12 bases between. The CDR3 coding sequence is TGTGCCACAAGTTTTACTCCCGGGGAGCTGTTTTTT. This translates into CATSFTPGELFF.

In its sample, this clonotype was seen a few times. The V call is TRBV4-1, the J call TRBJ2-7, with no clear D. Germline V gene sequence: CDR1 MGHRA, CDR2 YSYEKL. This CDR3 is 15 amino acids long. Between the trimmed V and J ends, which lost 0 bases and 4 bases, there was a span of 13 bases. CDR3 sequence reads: CASSQDAAEPYEQYF. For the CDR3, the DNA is TGCGCCAGCAGCCAAGATGCGGCAGAGCCGTACGAGCAGTACTTC.

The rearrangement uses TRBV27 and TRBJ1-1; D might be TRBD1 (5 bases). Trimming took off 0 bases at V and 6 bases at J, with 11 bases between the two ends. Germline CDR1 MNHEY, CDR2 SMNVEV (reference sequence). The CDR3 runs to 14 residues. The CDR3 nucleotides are TGTGCCAGCAGTTTATCGGCAGGGTACCCTGAAGCTTTCTTT. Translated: CASSLSAGYPEAFF.

The CDR3 loop is CASAGTGNEKLFF. CDR3 DNA: TGCGCCAGCGCGGGGACAGGGAATGAAAAACTGTTTTTT. V usage is TRBV5-1 and J usage is TRBJ1-4; 9 bases align to TRBD1. Trimming removed 7 bases from V and 5 bases from J; junction bases left unmatched: 3. This CDR3 region has 13 residues. The germline gives CDR1 SGHRS, CDR2 YFSETQ.